Listed below are T cell receptor beta chains from one sample, sequenced in a study of cytomegalovirus exposure and HLA in healthy donors. The repertoire was sequenced with immunoSEQ multiplex PCR; TCRdb's copy has only in-frame clones and lacks some. The sample contains some 250,000 clones, 90% of which appear only once. Sequenced material: PBMCs. The receptors here all came from a young woman in good health and CMV-seronegative. Both conserved end residues are part of each CDR3. Fields, in order: clone size, D gene, CDR3 length, J gene, V gene, CDR3 protein, CDR3 DNA. The D gene is left open where the match is weak. Clone size is shown for a subset of rows, as once, few, many or a class of expanded clone.

>-|TRBD1|15|TRBJ1-5|TRBV30
CAWRSTGTNNQPQHF
TGTGCCTGGAGGTCGACAGGGACCAACAATCAGCCCCAGCATTTT
>-|-|16|TRBJ1-1|TRBV7-9
CASSLAPDDSNTEAFF
TGTGCCAGCAGCTTAGCGCCAGACGACTCGAACACTGAAGCTTTCTTT
>-|-|13|TRBJ1-1|TRBV19
CASSIEGGTEAFF
TGTGCCAGTAGTATAGAGGGAGGGACCGAAGCTTTCTTT
>-|TRBD1|15|TRBJ2-7|TRBV5-6
CASSDRGEGYYEQYF
TGTGCCAGCAGCGACAGGGGAGAGGGGTACTACGAGCAGTACTTC
>-|TRBD2|13|TRBJ2-7|TRBV6-5
CASSATSGYEQYF
TGTGCCAGCAGTGCGACTAGCGGCTACGAGCAGTACTTC
>-|TRBD1|11|TRBJ1-1|TRBV6-5
CASSSQGVDFF
TGTGCCAGCAGTTCACAGGGGGTGGATTTCTTT
>-|-|17|TRBJ2-5|TRBV7-9
CASSQHQVAGLQETQYF
TGTGCCAGCAGCCAGCATCAGGTTGCAGGCCTCCAAGAGACCCAGTACTTC
>-|-|14|TRBJ1-5|TRBV5-6
CASSLGGVPQPQHF
TGTGCCAGCAGCTTAGGCGGGGTTCCTCAGCCCCAGCATTTT
>-|-|15|TRBJ2-5|TRBV5-1
CASAPSVAIQETQYF
TGCGCCAGCGCCCCGTCCGTAGCGATCCAAGAGACCCAGTACTTC
>once|-|14|TRBJ2-7|TRBV30
CAWNGEQYPYEQYF
TGTGCCTGGAACGGGGAACAGTACCCCTACGAGCAGTACTTC
>-|TRBD2|16|TRBJ2-1|TRBV13
CASSPGPSGGYNEQFF
TGTGCCAGCAGCCCGGGGCCTAGCGGGGGTTACAATGAGCAGTTCTTC
>once|TRBD1|15|TRBJ1-1|TRBV6-5
CASRPRQGLATEAFF
TGTGCCAGCAGACCCCGACAGGGGTTGGCCACTGAAGCTTTCTTT
>-|-|12|TRBJ1-5|TRBV15
CATSRALQPQHF
TGTGCCACCAGCAGGGCCCTTCAGCCCCAGCATTTT
>-|-|15|TRBJ1-6|TRBV6-6
CASRDGENYNSPLHF
TGTGCCAGCAGGGACGGGGAGAATTATAATTCACCCCTCCACTTT
>-|TRBD1|16|TRBJ2-5|TRBV5-8
CASSLAGQGPGETQYF
TGTGCCAGCAGCTTGGCGGGACAGGGACCGGGAGAGACCCAGTACTTC
>-|-|13|TRBJ1-3|TRBV28
CASSLGSGNTIYF
TGTGCCAGCAGTTTAGGGAGTGGAAACACCATATATTTT
>-|-|15|TRBJ2-3|TRBV6-4
CASSEGGPSTDTQYF
TGTGCCAGCTCTGAGGGGGGGCCTAGCACAGATACGCAGTATTTT
>once|TRBD1|16|TRBJ2-1|TRBV11-2
CASSFPKGATWDEQFF
TGTGCCAGCAGCTTTCCTAAGGGGGCCACATGGGATGAGCAGTTCTTC
>-|TRBD1|15|TRBJ2-5|TRBV19
CASSVTTGGEETQYF
TGTGCCAGTAGTGTCACGACAGGGGGCGAGGAGACCCAGTACTTC
>-|TRBD1|14|TRBJ2-2|TRBV7-6
CASSWGQGPGELFF
TGTGCCAGCAGCTGGGGACAGGGTCCCGGGGAGCTGTTTTTT
>-|-|15|TRBJ1-1|TRBV29-1
CSVRLVFGMNTEAFF
TGCAGCGTTCGGCTCGTATTCGGGATGAACACTGAAGCTTTCTTT
>-|TRBD1|15|TRBJ1-2|TRBV7-2
CASSSWTGTLYGYTF
TGTGCCAGCAGCTCGTGGACAGGGACTCTCTATGGCTACACCTTC
>once|-|16|TRBJ2-3|TRBV5-6
CASSLAPYRGTDTQYF
TGTGCCAGCAGCTTGGCCCCCTACCGAGGCACAGATACGCAGTATTTT
>-|-|15|TRBJ1-2|TRBV2
CASSEKSGAGYGYTF
TGTGCCAGCAGTGAAAAGTCAGGGGCTGGGTATGGCTACACCTTC
>-|-|16|TRBJ1-5|TRBV19
CASIPGAHSGNQPQHF
TGTGCCAGTATCCCAGGGGCCCACTCGGGCAATCAGCCCCAGCATTTT
>-|-|12|TRBJ2-1|TRBV7-9
CASSSLEGGQFF
TGTGCCAGCAGCTCCCTTGAGGGAGGGCAGTTCTTC
>-|TRBD1|13|TRBJ1-6|TRBV6-6
CASRGQADSPLHF
TGTGCCAGCAGGGGACAGGCGGATTCACCCCTCCACTTT
>-|TRBD1|16|TRBJ2-7|TRBV5-1
CASSPGQFSSTYEQYF
TGCGCCAGCAGCCCGGGACAGTTTTCATCGACCTACGAGCAGTACTTC
>-|-|15|TRBJ2-7|TRBV4-3
CASSQVLSAAEEQYF
TGCGCCAGCAGCCAAGTCCTGTCGGCAGCGGAAGAGCAGTACTTC
>-|TRBD2|15|TRBJ2-7|TRBV4-1
CASSHGLGGWGEQYF
TGCGCCAGCAGCCATGGACTAGGAGGTTGGGGCGAGCAGTACTTC
>-|TRBD1|18|TRBJ1-5|TRBV6-1
CASSEPGQGSGSNQPQHF
TGTGCCAGCAGTGAACCGGGACAGGGGAGTGGTAGCAATCAGCCCCAGCATTTT
>-|TRBD2|15|TRBJ2-7|TRBV6-5
CASSIRGGSSYEQYF
TGTGCCAGCAGTATACGCGGGGGGAGCTCCTACGAGCAGTACTTC
>-|-|14|TRBJ2-1|TRBV11-2
CASTPGNSYNEQFF
TGTGCCAGCACCCCGGGGAACTCCTACAATGAGCAGTTCTTC
>-|TRBD1|16|TRBJ1-1|TRBV2
CASSLTGTVRNTEAFF
TGTGCCAGCAGTCTTACCGGGACAGTACGGAACACTGAAGCTTTCTTT
>-|-|15|TRBJ2-2|TRBV7-7
CASSLTRVGTGELFF
TGTGCCAGCAGCTTAACTAGGGTGGGCACCGGGGAGCTGTTTTTT
>-|-|14|TRBJ2-7|TRBV6-6
CASSYGQGSYEQYF
TGTGCCAGCAGTTACGGTCAGGGCTCCTACGAGCAGTACTTC
>-|TRBD1|14|TRBJ1-2|TRBV6-1
CASRMTGGSHGYTF
TGTGCCAGCCGAATGACAGGGGGCAGTCATGGCTACACCTTC
>-|TRBD1|15|TRBJ1-5|TRBV19
CASRLGQDSYQPQHF
TGTGCCAGTAGACTTGGACAGGACTCTTATCAGCCCCAGCATTTT
>-|TRBD2|15|TRBJ2-1|TRBV6-6
CASSYSTSGYNEQFF
TGTGCCAGCAGTTACTCGACTAGCGGCTACAATGAGCAGTTCTTC
>few|TRBD1|14|TRBJ1-2|TRBV19
CASTQGQGDYGYTF
TGTGCCAGTACCCAGGGCCAGGGGGACTATGGCTACACCTTC
>-|-|14|TRBJ2-3|TRBV4-3
CASSQAPQRDTQYF
TGCGCCAGCAGCCAAGCCCCCCAGCGAGATACGCAGTATTTT
>-|-|12|TRBJ1-1|TRBV2
CASTELNTEAFF
TGTGCCAGTACAGAGTTGAACACTGAAGCTTTCTTT
>once|-|14|TRBJ1-5|TRBV10-3
CAISASGGNQPQHF
TGTGCCATCTCCGCCTCGGGGGGCAATCAGCCCCAGCATTTT
>-|-|13|TRBJ1-1|TRBV10-2
CASSETGSIEAFF
TGCGCCAGCAGTGAGACGGGGTCAATTGAAGCTTTCTTT
>-|TRBD2|14|TRBJ2-3|TRBV11-3
CASSVGGALDTQYF
TGTGCCAGCAGCGTCGGGGGGGCCTTAGATACGCAGTATTTT
>-|-|13|TRBJ2-7|TRBV28
CASRTGVAYEQYF
TGTGCCAGCAGGACGGGGGTTGCCTACGAGCAGTACTTC
>-|TRBD2|14|TRBJ2-1|TRBV2
CASTAGGPPDEQFF
TGTGCCAGTACAGCGGGGGGCCCTCCTGATGAGCAGTTCTTC
>-|TRBD1|17|TRBJ1-1|TRBV13
CASSIDGTGSENTEAFF
TGTGCCAGCAGCATAGATGGGACAGGGTCCGAGAACACTGAAGCTTTCTTT
>-|-|16|TRBJ1-6|TRBV21-1
CASNPPQGIINSPLHF
TGTGCCAGCAACCCCCCCCAGGGTATAATCAATTCACCCCTCCACTTT
>-|-|13|TRBJ1-1|TRBV28
CASTPPVGAEAFF
TGTGCCAGCACTCCCCCTGTAGGGGCTGAAGCTTTCTTT
>-|TRBD2|15|TRBJ2-7|TRBV27
CASSYTSGGLYEQYF
TGTGCCAGCAGTTACACTAGCGGGGGTTTGTACGAGCAGTACTTC
>-|TRBD1|17|TRBJ1-1|TRBV5-6
CASSRYRGPNPNTEAFF
TGTGCCAGCAGCAGATACAGGGGCCCGAACCCGAACACTGAAGCTTTCTTT
>-|-|15|TRBJ1-3|TRBV5-4
CASSPSGASGNTIYF
TGTGCCAGCAGCCCTTCAGGGGCCTCTGGAAACACCATATATTTT
>-|TRBD1|15|TRBJ1-2|TRBV19
CASTLSGGFDYGYTF
TGTGCCAGTACCTTGTCAGGGGGCTTCGACTATGGCTACACCTTC
>-|-|17|TRBJ2-6|TRBV4-1
CASSQEPAGVGANVLTF
TGCGCCAGCAGCCAAGAGCCCGCAGGGGTAGGGGCCAACGTCCTGACTTTC